This TCR beta chain was found in a study of OX40 agonist ivuxolimab in advanced cancers. Libraries were prepared by immunoSEQ multiplex PCR; TCRdb keeps only in-frame clonotypes and omits some of them. The table records around 71,000 clones, about 88% of them present only once. General study findings and limits: Average numbers of expanded clones were greater in CD8+ T cells than in CD4+.

This clone was picked up one time. Its specificity is unknown. The CDR3 totals 15 residues. V dropped 4 bases and J dropped 5; count of bases not matched to a gene: 7. Germline assignment: CDR1 MNHEY and CDR2 SMNVEV (reference sequence). This receptor was obtained from an adult with an advanced solid tumor such as melanoma, head and neck, liver or kidney cancer. The source was CD4+ or CD8+ T cells sorted from blood, collected in a trial of the OX40 agonist ivuxolimab. J is TRBJ2-1 and V is TRBV27; 8 bases fit TRBD1. The CDR3 reads CASSSPPGQDNEQFF. The CDR3 DNA sequence: TGTGCCAGCAGTTCACCGCCGGGACAGGACAATGAGCAGTTCTTC.